This T cell receptor beta chain is drawn from a study of T cell responses to AZD1222 COVID-19 vaccine. Assay: immunoSEQ multiplex PCR; the TCRdb copy retains only in-frame clones and omits some. The table lists 100,000 to 150,000 clones, around 82% of them singletons, with less than 8% in the top ten. Worth noting for this clone: Its antigen is currently unknown.

Study-wide points: The study found Spike-specific TCR breadth and depth rose after two AZD1222 doses.

The TCR was taken from an adult in good health. Material: peripheral blood, obtained on day 0 of AZD1222 vaccination.

The CDR3 nucleotides read TGTGCCAGCAGCCCCGGGACTAGCGGGGGGTTTTGGGAGACCCAGTACTTC. Amino acid sequence: CASSPGTSGGFWETQYF. The gene calls are TRBV7-9 and TRBJ2-5; the match to TRBD2 covers 15 bases. J was trimmed by 5 bases and V by 5 bases; bases with no gene match: 9. CDR1 and CDR2 from the germline V gene are SEHNR and FQNEAQ (reference sequence). The CDR3 runs to 17 residues.